Listed below are T cell receptor beta chains from one sample, sequenced in a study of cytomegalovirus exposure and HLA in healthy donors. The table came from immunoSEQ multiplex PCR; TCRdb's copy has only in-frame clones and leaves some out. Among about 140,000 clones listed, about 80% were seen once. Sequencing was performed on PBMCs. The receptor source for this set is a male donor in good health and CMV-seropositive. Both conserved end residues are part of each CDR3. Fields, in order: J gene, clone size, D gene, V gene, CDR3 protein, CDR3 DNA. D genes are given only for firm matches. Size is omitted from some rows. Given values are once, few, many or a class for expanded clones.

j_gene: TRBJ1-6
abundance: -
d_gene: TRBD1
v_gene: TRBV28
CDR3aa: CASSSGQGANSPLHF
CDR3nt: TGTGCCAGCAGTTCCGGACAGGGGGCCAATTCACCCCTCCACTTT

j_gene: TRBJ1-1
abundance: few
d_gene: TRBD1
v_gene: TRBV2
CDR3aa: CASSGQGGTEAFF
CDR3nt: TGTGCCAGCAGTGGACAGGGGGGCACTGAAGCTTTCTTT

j_gene: TRBJ2-7
abundance: -
d_gene: -
v_gene: TRBV7-6
CDR3aa: CASSFRCPYEQYF
CDR3nt: -

j_gene: TRBJ2-6
abundance: -
d_gene: TRBD1
v_gene: TRBV7-3
CDR3aa: CASSKTGGPLSSGANVLTF
CDR3nt: TGTGCCAGCAGCAAGACAGGGGGGCCTCTGAGCTCTGGGGCCAACGTCCTGACTTTC

j_gene: TRBJ2-3
abundance: -
d_gene: TRBD2
v_gene: TRBV5-1
CDR3aa: CASSLDLAGGPTDTQYF
CDR3nt: TGCGCCAGCAGCTTGGATCTAGCGGGAGGGCCCACAGATACGCAGTATTTT

j_gene: TRBJ2-7
abundance: once
d_gene: TRBD2
v_gene: TRBV6-5
CDR3aa: CASSYGLASLQGEQYF
CDR3nt: TGTGCCAGCAGTTACGGACTAGCGAGTCTACAAGGGGAGCAGTACTTC

j_gene: TRBJ1-2
abundance: -
d_gene: -
v_gene: TRBV28
CDR3aa: CASSVRGSYGYTF
CDR3nt: TGTGCCAGCTCAGTTAGGGGAAGCTATGGCTACACCTTC

j_gene: TRBJ2-7
abundance: -
d_gene: TRBD2
v_gene: TRBV6-5
CDR3aa: CASSYSSSGGYEQYF
CDR3nt: TGTGCCAGCAGTTACTCGTCGAGCGGGGGCTACGAGCAGTACTTC

j_gene: TRBJ2-5
abundance: -
d_gene: -
v_gene: TRBV7-2
CDR3aa: CASSPGLGGGTQYF
CDR3nt: TGTGCCAGCAGCCCGGGACTCGGGGGTGGCACCCAGTACTTC

j_gene: TRBJ2-7
abundance: -
d_gene: -
v_gene: TRBV11-2
CDR3aa: CASSRTAPAYEQYF
CDR3nt: TGTGCCAGCAGTAGGACAGCCCCAGCCTACGAGCAGTACTTC

j_gene: TRBJ1-1
abundance: -
d_gene: -
v_gene: TRBV27
CDR3aa: CASNPPRGSSMNTEAFF
CDR3nt: TGTGCCAGCAACCCCCCCAGGGGCTCGTCGATGAACACTGAAGCTTTCTTT

j_gene: TRBJ2-1
abundance: once
d_gene: TRBD2
v_gene: TRBV29-1
CDR3aa: CSVDGGGNNEQFF
CDR3nt: TGCAGCGTTGACGGCGGGGGTAACAATGAGCAGTTCTTC

j_gene: TRBJ2-1
abundance: few
d_gene: TRBD1
v_gene: TRBV4-2
CDR3aa: CASSSGTGGYNEQFF
CDR3nt: TGTGCCAGCAGCTCCGGGACAGGGGGCTACAATGAGCAGTTCTTC

j_gene: TRBJ1-4
abundance: -
d_gene: -
v_gene: TRBV7-6
CDR3aa: CASSPRQALIQATNEKLFF
CDR3nt: TGTGCCAGCAGTCCCCGACAGGCCTTGATCCAGGCAACTAATGAAAAACTGTTTTTT

j_gene: TRBJ2-5
abundance: -
d_gene: TRBD2
v_gene: TRBV5-4
CDR3aa: CASRDTTSGIQETQYF
CDR3nt: TGTGCCAGCAGGGACACGACTAGCGGCATCCAAGAGACCCAGTACTTC

j_gene: TRBJ2-7
abundance: -
d_gene: TRBD1
v_gene: TRBV7-9
CDR3aa: CASSLPTGVEEQYF
CDR3nt: TGTGCCAGCAGCTTACCGACAGGGGTGGAAGAGCAGTACTTC

j_gene: TRBJ1-2
abundance: -
d_gene: -
v_gene: TRBV5-8
CDR3aa: CASSLTLRDGYTF
CDR3nt: TGTGCCAGCAGCCTGACGTTACGGGATGGCTACACCTTC

j_gene: TRBJ2-5
abundance: -
d_gene: -
v_gene: TRBV11-2
CDR3aa: CASSSQIQETQYF
CDR3nt: TGTGCCAGCAGCTCGCAGATTCAAGAGACCCAGTACTTC

j_gene: TRBJ2-6
abundance: -
d_gene: -
v_gene: TRBV27
CDR3aa: CASSTVLSGANVLTF
CDR3nt: TGTGCCAGCAGTACAGTGCTCTCTGGGGCCAACGTCCTGACTTTC

j_gene: TRBJ2-7
abundance: -
d_gene: -
v_gene: TRBV6-1
CDR3aa: CASSEGRWGSSYEQYF
CDR3nt: TGTGCCAGCAGTGAAGGACGCTGGGGCAGCAGCTACGAGCAGTACTTC

j_gene: TRBJ1-4
abundance: -
d_gene: -
v_gene: TRBV29-1
CDR3aa: CSVVWGANEKLFF
CDR3nt: TGCAGCGTTGTTTGGGGGGCTAATGAAAAACTGTTTTTT

j_gene: TRBJ1-2
abundance: -
d_gene: TRBD1
v_gene: TRBV7-2
CDR3aa: CASTPGQGSRYGYTF
CDR3nt: TGTGCCAGCACCCCCGGACAGGGGTCGCGGTATGGCTACACCTTC

j_gene: TRBJ1-5
abundance: -
d_gene: -
v_gene: TRBV7-8
CDR3aa: CASSPDFNQPQHF
CDR3nt: TGTGCCAGCAGCCCAGATTTTAATCAGCCCCAGCATTTT

j_gene: TRBJ1-1
abundance: -
d_gene: -
v_gene: TRBV6-5
CDR3aa: CASSYGGGSEAFF
CDR3nt: TGTGCCAGCAGTTACGGGGGAGGGTCTGAAGCTTTCTTT

j_gene: TRBJ2-5
abundance: -
d_gene: TRBD2
v_gene: TRBV9
CDR3aa: CASSVGGGRQETQYF
CDR3nt: TGTGCCAGCAGCGTCGGGGGGGGCCGCCAAGAGACCCAGTACTTC

j_gene: TRBJ2-5
abundance: -
d_gene: TRBD2
v_gene: TRBV6-5
CDR3aa: CASSSGGAWETQYF
CDR3nt: TGTGCCAGCAGTAGCGGGGGGGCCTGGGAGACCCAGTACTTC

j_gene: TRBJ2-7
abundance: -
d_gene: TRBD1
v_gene: TRBV29-1
CDR3aa: CSATTSVQGASYEQYF
CDR3nt: TGCAGCGCTACAACTAGCGTACAGGGGGCTTCCTACGAGCAGTACTTC

j_gene: TRBJ1-2
abundance: -
d_gene: TRBD1
v_gene: TRBV2
CDR3aa: CASMEGDRSYGYTF
CDR3nt: TGTGCCAGCATGGAGGGGGACAGAAGCTATGGCTACACCTTC

j_gene: TRBJ2-2
abundance: -
d_gene: TRBD2
v_gene: TRBV29-1
CDR3aa: CSVALKLATGELFF
CDR3nt: TGCAGCGTTGCCCTAAAACTAGCGACCGGGGAGCTGTTTTTT

j_gene: TRBJ2-7
abundance: -
d_gene: -
v_gene: TRBV4-1
CDR3aa: CASSQAGYEQYF
CDR3nt: TGCGCCAGCAGCCAAGCAGGCTACGAGCAGTACTTC

j_gene: TRBJ2-1
abundance: -
d_gene: TRBD2
v_gene: TRBV7-9
CDR3aa: CASSLRGTSFNEQFF
CDR3nt: TGTGCCAGCAGCTTACGAGGGACTAGTTTCAATGAGCAGTTCTTC

j_gene: TRBJ1-1
abundance: once
d_gene: -
v_gene: TRBV7-8
CDR3aa: CASSSYRGAGTEAFF
CDR3nt: TGTGCCAGCAGCAGTTATCGGGGGGCGGGCACTGAAGCTTTCTTT